This T cell receptor (beta chain) comes out of a study of blood T cell repertoires in COVID-19. Profiled with immunoSEQ multiplex PCR; TCRdb holds only in-frame clones, not every one. The table records 350,000 or so clones, about 90% of them present only once. The trim removed 4 bases at V and 2 bases at J, leaving 7 bases unmatched. The V gene's germline CDR1 is MDHEN and CDR2 SYDVKM. CDR3 length equals 15 residues. Self-reported history from a screening survey and questionnaire set each donor's cohort. The sequence was obtained from a woman aged 30 to 39 who had recovered from COVID-19. Specimen: PBMCs or T cells enriched from blood (not recorded which). This chain connects TRBV28 to TRBJ1-2; 7 nucleotides line up with TRBD1. The chain's CDR3 is CASSSFDRDNYGYTF. In DNA, the CDR3 is TGTGCCAGCAGTTCGTTTGACAGGGACAACTATGGCTACACCTTC.